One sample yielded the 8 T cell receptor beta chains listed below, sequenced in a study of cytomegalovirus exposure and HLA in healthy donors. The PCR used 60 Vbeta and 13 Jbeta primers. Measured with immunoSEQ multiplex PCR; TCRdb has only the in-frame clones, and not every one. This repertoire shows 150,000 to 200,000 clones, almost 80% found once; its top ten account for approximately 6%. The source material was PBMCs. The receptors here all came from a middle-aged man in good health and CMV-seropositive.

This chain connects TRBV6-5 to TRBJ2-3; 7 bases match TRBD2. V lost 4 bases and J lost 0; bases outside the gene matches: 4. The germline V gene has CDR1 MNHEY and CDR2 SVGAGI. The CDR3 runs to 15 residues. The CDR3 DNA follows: TGTGCCAGCAGTTTCGGACTAGATAGCACAGATACGCAGTATTTT. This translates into CASSFGLDSTDTQYF.

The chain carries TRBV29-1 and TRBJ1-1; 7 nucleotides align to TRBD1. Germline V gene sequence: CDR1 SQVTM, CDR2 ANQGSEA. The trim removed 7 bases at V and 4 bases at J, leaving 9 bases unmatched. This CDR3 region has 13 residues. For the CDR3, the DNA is TGCAGCGAGACGACAGGGATAAGCACTGAAGCTTTCTTT. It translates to CSETTGISTEAFF. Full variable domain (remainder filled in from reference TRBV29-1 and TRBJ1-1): SAVISQKPSRDICQRGTSLTIQCQVDSQVTMMFWYRQQPGQSLTLIATANQGSEATYESGFVIDKFPISRPNLTFSTLTVSNMSPEDSSIYLCSETTGISTEAFFGQGTRLTVV.

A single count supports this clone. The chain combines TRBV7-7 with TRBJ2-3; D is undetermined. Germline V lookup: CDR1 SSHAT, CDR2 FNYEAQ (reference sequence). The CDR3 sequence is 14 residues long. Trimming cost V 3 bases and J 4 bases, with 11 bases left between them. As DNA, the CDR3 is TGTGCCAGCAGCTTGTCCTATGTCGCAGATACGCAGTATTTT. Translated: CASSLSYVADTQYF.

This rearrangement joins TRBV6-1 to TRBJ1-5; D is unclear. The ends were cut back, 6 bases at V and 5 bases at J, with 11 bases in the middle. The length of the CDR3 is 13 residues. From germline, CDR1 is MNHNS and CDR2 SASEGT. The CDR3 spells CASRETPDQPQHF. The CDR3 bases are TGTGCCAGCAGAGAGACACCAGATCAGCCCCAGCATTTT.

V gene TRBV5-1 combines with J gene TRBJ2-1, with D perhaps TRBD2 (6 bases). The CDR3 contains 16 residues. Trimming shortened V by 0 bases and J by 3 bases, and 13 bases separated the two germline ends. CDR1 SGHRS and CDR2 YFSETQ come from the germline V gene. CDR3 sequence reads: CASSLGWGGNYNEQFF. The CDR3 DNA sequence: TGCGCCAGCAGCTTGGGGTGGGGCGGGAACTACAATGAGCAGTTCTTC.

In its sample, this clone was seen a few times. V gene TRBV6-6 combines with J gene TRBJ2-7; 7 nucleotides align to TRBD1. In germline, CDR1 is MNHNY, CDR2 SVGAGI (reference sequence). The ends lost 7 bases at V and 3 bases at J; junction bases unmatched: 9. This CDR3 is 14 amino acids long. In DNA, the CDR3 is TGTGCCAGCAACAACCCCGGGACAGACTACGAGCAGTACTTC. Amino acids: CASNNPGTDYEQYF.

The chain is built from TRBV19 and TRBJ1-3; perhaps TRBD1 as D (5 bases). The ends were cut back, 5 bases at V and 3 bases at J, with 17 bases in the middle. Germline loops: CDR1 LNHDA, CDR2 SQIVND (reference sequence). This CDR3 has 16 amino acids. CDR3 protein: CASSLLPGSFGNTIYF. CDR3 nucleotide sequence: TGTGCCAGTAGTCTCCTACCAGGGTCATTTGGAAACACCATATATTTT. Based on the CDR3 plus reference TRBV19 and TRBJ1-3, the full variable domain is DGGITQSPKYLFRKEGQNVTLSCEQNLNHDAMYWYRQDPGQGLRLIYYSQIVNDFQKGDIAEGYSVSREKKESFPLTVTSAQKNPTAFYLCASSLLPGSFGNTIYFGEGSWLTVV.

CDR3 DNA: TGTGCCAGCAGCGTATTCTCAGGGTCTTGGGATGAGCAGTTCTTC. Its translation is CASSVFSGSWDEQFF. This sequence joins TRBV9 and TRBJ2-1; possible D gene TRBD1, 5 bases. V lost 1 base and J lost 8, with 16 bases in between. Germline values: CDR1 SGDLS, CDR2 YYNGEE. CDR3 size: 15 residues.